This record covers a single T cell receptor beta chain. A much more abundant neighbour one base away suggests this may be a read error. This record comes from a study of blood T cells in healthy people across ages. A second roughly 6 to 11 cycle PCR used barcoded and J-beta primers. From the 5' RACE reads, TCRdb called clonotypes with MiXCR, one entry per CDR3 protein. The data contain some 930,000 distinct CDR3 sequences, about 27% of them singletons. CDR3 length: 11 amino acids. Per the germline V gene, CDR1 is SGHTA and CDR2 is FQGNSA. The sample also formed part of further work on T cells of mothers and their children. That report adds: The donor cohort consisted of three healthy Caucasian mothers and their six children.

The receptor's source is a woman aged 40 to 49 in good health. The sequencing input was blood. J is TRBJ1-2 and V is TRBV7-2; D uncertain. The CDR3 nucleotides are TGTGCCAGCAGCGACGGGGATGGCCACACCTTC. Translation: CASSDGDGHTF.